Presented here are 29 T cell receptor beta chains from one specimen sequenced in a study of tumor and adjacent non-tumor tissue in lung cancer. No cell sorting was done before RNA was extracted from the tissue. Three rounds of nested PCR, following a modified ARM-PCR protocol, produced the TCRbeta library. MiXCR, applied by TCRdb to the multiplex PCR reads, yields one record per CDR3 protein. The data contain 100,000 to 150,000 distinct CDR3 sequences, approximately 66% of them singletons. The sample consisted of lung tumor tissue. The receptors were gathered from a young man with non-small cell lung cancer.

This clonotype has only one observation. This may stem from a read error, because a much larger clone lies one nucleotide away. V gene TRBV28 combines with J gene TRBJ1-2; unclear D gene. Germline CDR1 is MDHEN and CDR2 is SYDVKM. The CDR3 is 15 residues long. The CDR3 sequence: CASSLPRGLDYGNTF. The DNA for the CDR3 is TGTGCCAGCAGCCTCCCTCGGGGTTTGGACTATGGCAACACCTTC.

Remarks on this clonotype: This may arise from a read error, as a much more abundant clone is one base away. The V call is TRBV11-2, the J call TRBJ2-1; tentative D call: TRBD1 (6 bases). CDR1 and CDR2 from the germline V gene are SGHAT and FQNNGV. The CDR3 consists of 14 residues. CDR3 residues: CASCLVSRGHEQFF. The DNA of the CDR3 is TGTGCCAGCTGCTTAGTGAGCAGGGGCCATGAGCAGTTCTTC. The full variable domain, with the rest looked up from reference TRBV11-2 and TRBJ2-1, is EAGVAQSPRYKIIEKRQSVAFWCNPISGHATLYWYQQILGQGPKLLIQFQNNGVVDDSQLPKDRFSAERLKGVDSTLKIQPAKLEDSAVYLCASCLVSRGHEQFFGPGTRLTVL.

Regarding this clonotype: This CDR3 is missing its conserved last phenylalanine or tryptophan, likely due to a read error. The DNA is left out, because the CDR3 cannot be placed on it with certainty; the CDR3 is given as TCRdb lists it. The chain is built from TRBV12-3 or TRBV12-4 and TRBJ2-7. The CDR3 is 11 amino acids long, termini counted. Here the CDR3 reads CASSLTHEQYL.

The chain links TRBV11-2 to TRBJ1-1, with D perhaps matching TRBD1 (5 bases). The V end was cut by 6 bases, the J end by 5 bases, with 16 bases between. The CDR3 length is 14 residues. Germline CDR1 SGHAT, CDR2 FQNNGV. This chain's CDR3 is CASRGEELRTEAFF. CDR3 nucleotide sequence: TGTGCCAGCAGGGGGGAGGAGCTTCGTACTGAAGCTTTCTTT.

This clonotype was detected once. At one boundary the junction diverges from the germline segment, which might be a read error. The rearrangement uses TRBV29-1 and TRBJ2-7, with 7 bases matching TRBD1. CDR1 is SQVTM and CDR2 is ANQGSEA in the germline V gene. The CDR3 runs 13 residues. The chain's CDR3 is CSVEDRSSYEQYF. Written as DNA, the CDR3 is TGCAGCGTTGAGGACAGGAGCTCCTATGAGCAGTACTTC.

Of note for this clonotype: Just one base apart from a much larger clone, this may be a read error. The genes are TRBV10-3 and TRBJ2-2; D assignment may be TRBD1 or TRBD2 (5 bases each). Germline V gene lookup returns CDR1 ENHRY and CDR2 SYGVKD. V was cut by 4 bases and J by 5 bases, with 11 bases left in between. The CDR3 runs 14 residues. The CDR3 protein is CAISVQWGTGELFF. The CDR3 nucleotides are TGTGCCATCAGTGTACAGTGGGGGACCGGGGAGCTGTTTTTT.

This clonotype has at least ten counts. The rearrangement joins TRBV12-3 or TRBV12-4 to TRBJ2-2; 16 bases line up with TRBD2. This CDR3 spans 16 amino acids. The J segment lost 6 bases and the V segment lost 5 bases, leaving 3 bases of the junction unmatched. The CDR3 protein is CASSPGTSGGAGELFF. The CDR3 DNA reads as TGTGCCAGCAGTCCAGGGACTAGCGGGGGGGCCGGGGAGCTGTTTTTT.

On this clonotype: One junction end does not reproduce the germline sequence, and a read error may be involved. CDR3 sequence (DNA): TGTGCCAGCGTCCCTTTCGCGGGGGGGAACAGCGGGGAGCTGTTTTTT. This translates into CASVPFAGGNSGELFF. The genes are TRBV6-2 or TRBV6-3 and TRBJ2-2, with 9 nucleotides matching TRBD2. CDR1 is MNHEY and CDR2 is SVGEGT in the germline V gene. This CDR3 has 16 amino acids.

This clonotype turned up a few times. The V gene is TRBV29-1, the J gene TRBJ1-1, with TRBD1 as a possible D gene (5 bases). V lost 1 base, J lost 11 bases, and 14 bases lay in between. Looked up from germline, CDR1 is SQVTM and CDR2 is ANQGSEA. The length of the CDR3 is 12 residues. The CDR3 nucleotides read TGCAGCGTTGAAGGAATATTCGGGGCGGCTTTCTTT. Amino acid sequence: CSVEGIFGAAFF.

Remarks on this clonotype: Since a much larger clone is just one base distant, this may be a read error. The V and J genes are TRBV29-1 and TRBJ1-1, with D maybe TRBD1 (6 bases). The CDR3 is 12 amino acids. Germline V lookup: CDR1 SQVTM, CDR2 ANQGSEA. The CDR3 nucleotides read TGCAGCATTCTGGCGGGGGACACTGAAGCTTACTTT. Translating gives CSILAGDTEAYF.

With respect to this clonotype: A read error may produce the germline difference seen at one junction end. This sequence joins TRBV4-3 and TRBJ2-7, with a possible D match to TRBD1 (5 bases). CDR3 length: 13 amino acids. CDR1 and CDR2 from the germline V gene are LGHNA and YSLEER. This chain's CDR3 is CARSQDWGFEQYF. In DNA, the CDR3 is TGCGCCAGAAGCCAAGATTGGGGCTTCGAACAGTACTTC.

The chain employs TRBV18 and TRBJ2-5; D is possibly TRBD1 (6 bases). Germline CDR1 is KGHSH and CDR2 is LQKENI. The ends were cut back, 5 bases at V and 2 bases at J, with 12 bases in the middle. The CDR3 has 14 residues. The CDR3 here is CASSFLTGQETQYF. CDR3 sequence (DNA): TGTGCCAGCTCATTCCTAACAGGGCAAGAGACCCAGTACTTC.

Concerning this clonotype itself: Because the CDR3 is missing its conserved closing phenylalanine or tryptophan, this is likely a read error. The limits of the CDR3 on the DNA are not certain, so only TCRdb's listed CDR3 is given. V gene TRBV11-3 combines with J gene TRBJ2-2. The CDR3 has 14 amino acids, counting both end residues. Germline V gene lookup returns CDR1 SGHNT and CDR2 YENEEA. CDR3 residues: CASSLKGFTGELLY.

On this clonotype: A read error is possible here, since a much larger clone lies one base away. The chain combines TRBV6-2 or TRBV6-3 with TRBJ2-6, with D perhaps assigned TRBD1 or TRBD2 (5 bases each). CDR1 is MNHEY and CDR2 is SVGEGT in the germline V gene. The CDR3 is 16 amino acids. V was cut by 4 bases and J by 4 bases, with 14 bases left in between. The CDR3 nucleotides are TGTGCCAGCAGTTCCGGTGGGACGTACGGGGCCAACGTCCTGACTTTC. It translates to CASSSGGTYGANVLTF.

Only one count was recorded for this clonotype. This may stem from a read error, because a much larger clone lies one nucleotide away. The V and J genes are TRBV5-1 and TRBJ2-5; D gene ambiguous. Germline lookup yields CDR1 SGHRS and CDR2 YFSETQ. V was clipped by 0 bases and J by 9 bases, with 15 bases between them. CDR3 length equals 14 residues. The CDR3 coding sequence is TGCGCCAGCAGCTTGGAGAGCCTGCAAGGGTCCCAGTACTTC. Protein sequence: CASSLESLQGSQYF.

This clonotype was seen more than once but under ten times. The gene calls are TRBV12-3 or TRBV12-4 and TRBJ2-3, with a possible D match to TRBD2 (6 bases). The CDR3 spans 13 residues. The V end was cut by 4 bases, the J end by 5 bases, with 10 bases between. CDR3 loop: CASSWDLGDTQYF. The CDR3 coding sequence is TGTGCCAGCAGTTGGGACTTGGGAGATACGCAGTATTTT.

The CDR3 DNA follows: TGCAGCGTCCGGTTGAGTTCCTACGAGCAGTACTTC. Translation: CSVRLSSYEQYF. The rearrangement joins TRBV29-1 to TRBJ2-7; D is unclear. Trimming cost V 6 bases and J 1 base, with 10 bases left between them. Germline values: CDR1 SQVTM, CDR2 ANQGSEA. This CDR3 is built from 12 residues.

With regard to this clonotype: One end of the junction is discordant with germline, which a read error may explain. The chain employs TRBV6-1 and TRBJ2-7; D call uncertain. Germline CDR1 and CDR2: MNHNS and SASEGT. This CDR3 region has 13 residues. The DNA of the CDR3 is TGTGCCAGCAGAGAATGGCACGGCTACGAGCAATACTTC. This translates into CASREWHGYEQYF.

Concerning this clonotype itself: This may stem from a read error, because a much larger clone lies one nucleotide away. CDR3 in DNA: TGTGCCAGCAGCCCGAGACCGAGCGGACGAGAGACCCAGTACTTC. As protein: CASSPRPSGRETQYF. V gene TRBV5-6 combines with J gene TRBJ2-5, with D possibly TRBD2 on 5 matching bases. V dropped 4 bases and J dropped 4 bases, with 17 bases sitting between them. CDR1 and CDR2 (germline): SGHDT, YYEEEE. CDR3 length: 15 amino acids.

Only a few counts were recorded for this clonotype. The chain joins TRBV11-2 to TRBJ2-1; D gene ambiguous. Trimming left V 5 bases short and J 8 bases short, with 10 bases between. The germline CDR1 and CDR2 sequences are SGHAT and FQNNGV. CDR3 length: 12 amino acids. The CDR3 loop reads CASSPSGYEQFF. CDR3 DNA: TGTGCCAGCAGCCCCTCCGGATATGAGCAGTTCTTC.

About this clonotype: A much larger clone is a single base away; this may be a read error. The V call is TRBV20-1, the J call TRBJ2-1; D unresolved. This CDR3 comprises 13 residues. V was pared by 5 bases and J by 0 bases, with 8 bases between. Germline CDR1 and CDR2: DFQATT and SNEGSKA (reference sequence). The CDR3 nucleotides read TGCAGTGCTCGACAAGCCTCCTACAATGAGCAGTTCTTC. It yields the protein CSARQASYNEQFF.

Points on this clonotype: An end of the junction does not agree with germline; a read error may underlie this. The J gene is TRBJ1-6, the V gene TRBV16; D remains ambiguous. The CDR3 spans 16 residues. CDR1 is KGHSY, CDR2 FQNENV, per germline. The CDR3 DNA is TGTTCCAGCAGCCAGCTCGAGGGCCCTATATCGGCACCCCTCCACTTT. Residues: CSSSQLEGPISAPLHF.

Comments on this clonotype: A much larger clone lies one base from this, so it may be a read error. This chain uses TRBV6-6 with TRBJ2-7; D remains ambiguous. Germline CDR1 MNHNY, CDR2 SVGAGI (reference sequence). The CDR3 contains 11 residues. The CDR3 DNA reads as TGTGCCAGCAGTGGGTCCTACGAGCACTACTTC. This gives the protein CASSGSYEHYF.

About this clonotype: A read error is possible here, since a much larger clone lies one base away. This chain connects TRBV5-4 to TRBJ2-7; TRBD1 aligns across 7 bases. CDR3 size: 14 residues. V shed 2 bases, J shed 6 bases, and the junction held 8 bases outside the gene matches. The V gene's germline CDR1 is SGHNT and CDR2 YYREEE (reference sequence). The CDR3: CASSFQGVCGEQYF. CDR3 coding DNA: TGTGCCAGCAGCTTCCAGGGGGTCTGCGGCGAGCAGTACTTC.

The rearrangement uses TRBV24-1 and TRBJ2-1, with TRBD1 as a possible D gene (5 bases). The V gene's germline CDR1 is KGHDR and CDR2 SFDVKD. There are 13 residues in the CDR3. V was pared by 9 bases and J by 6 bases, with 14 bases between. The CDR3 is CATGWGPFNEQFF. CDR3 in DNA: TGTGCCACCGGCTGGGGCCCATTCAATGAGCAGTTCTTC.

The CDR3 spells CASGPTSGAYEQYF. CDR3 sequence (DNA): TGTGCCAGCGGCCCGACTAGCGGGGCCTACGAGCAGTACTTC. J is TRBJ2-7 and V is TRBV5-5, with 11 bases fitting TRBD2. The CDR3 has 14 residues. After removal of 7 bases from V and 2 bases from J, the junction contained 5 bases not matched to a gene. The germline gives CDR1 SGHKS, CDR2 YYEKEE (reference sequence). The full variable domain, with the rest looked up from reference TRBV5-5 and TRBJ2-7, is DAGVTQSPTHLIKTRGQQVTLRCSPISGHKSVSWYQQVLGQGPQFIFQYYEKEERGRGNFPDRFSARQFPNYSSELNVNALLLGDSALYLCASGPTSGAYEQYFGPGTRLTVT.

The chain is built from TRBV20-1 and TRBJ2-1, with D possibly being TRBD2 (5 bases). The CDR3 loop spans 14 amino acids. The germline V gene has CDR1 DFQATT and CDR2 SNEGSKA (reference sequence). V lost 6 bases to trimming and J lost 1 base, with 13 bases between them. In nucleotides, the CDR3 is TGCAGTGCGCAACGGAGGCCGTCCTACAATGAGCAGTTCTTC. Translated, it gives CSAQRRPSYNEQFF.

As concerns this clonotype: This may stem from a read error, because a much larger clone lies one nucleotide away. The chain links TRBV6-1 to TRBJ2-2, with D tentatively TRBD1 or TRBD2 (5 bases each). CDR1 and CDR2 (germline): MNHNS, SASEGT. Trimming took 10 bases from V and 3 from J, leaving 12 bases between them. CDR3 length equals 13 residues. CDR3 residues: CATGVGDTGELFF. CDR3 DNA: TGTGCCACCGGAGTGGGGGACACCGGGGAGCTGTTTTTT.

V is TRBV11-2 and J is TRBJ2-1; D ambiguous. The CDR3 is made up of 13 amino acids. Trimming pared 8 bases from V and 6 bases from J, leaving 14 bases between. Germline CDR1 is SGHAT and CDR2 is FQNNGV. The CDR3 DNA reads TGTGCCAGCGCCTTAGAAGCCGGCAATGAGCAGTTCTTC. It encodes CASALEAGNEQFF. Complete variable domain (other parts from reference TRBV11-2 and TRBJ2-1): EAGVAQSPRYKIIEKRQSVAFWCNPISGHATLYWYQQILGQGPKLLIQFQNNGVVDDSQLPKDRFSAERLKGVDSTLKIQPAKLEDSAVYLCASALEAGNEQFFGPGTRLTVL.